A selection of T cell receptor beta chains follows, all from one sample in a study of early T cells in non-severe SARS-CoV-2 infection. TCRdb called the 5' RACE reads again in MiXCR, with one record for every CDR3 protein. The sample has some 80,000 distinct CDR3 sequences; roughly 13% are singletons. Specimen: whole blood. Source of these receptors: an adult who was a healthcare worker with PCR-confirmed SARS-CoV-2 infection or an uninfected control (not recorded which). The CDR3 runs from the conserved cysteine through the conserved F or W. D genes are given only for firm matches. Size values are once, few and many counts, or a class for expanded clones, and some rows have none.

V gene: TRBV29-1; D gene: TRBD2; J gene: TRBJ2-4; clone size: -; CDR3 DNA: TGCAGCGTTGAATTTGGGGGACTAGCGCAAAACATTCAGTACTTC; CDR3 protein: CSVEFGGLAQNIQYF
V gene: TRBV6-2/TRBV6-3; D gene: -; J gene: TRBJ2-1; clone size: few; CDR3 DNA: TGTGCCAGCAGTTACTCGATCGGCTTCCTTGCCAATGAGCAGTTCTTC; CDR3 protein: CASSYSIGFLANEQFF
V gene: TRBV7-9; D gene: -; J gene: TRBJ2-6; clone size: few; CDR3 DNA: TGTGCCAGCGGCGGATACTCTGGGGCCAACGTCCTGACTTTC; CDR3 protein: CASGGYSGANVLTF
V gene: TRBV29-1; D gene: TRBD2; J gene: TRBJ2-3; clone size: -; CDR3 DNA: TGCAGCGCCACTACTAGCGGGGGACGCACAGATACGCAGTATTTT; CDR3 protein: CSATTSGGRTDTQYF
V gene: TRBV4-1; D gene: -; J gene: TRBJ1-5; clone size: -; CDR3 DNA: TGCGCCAGCAGCCAAGCGATCGGACACTTCGATCAGCCCCAGCATTTT; CDR3 protein: CASSQAIGHFDQPQHF
V gene: TRBV29-1; D gene: TRBD2; J gene: TRBJ2-1; clone size: -; CDR3 DNA: TGCAGCGTAGCGGGGTGGGTAAATGAGCAGTTCTTC; CDR3 protein: CSVAGWVNEQFF
V gene: TRBV2; D gene: TRBD1; J gene: TRBJ2-2; clone size: -; CDR3 DNA: TGTGCCAGCAGTCGACAGGGGATTCGTGGCACCGGGGAGCTGTTTTTT; CDR3 protein: CASSRQGIRGTGELFF
V gene: TRBV7-9; D gene: -; J gene: TRBJ2-1; clone size: -; CDR3 DNA: TGTGCCAGCATCCAGCCTGTCGGGGCTTGGAATGAGCAGTTCTTC; CDR3 protein: CASIQPVGAWNEQFF
V gene: TRBV29-1; D gene: -; J gene: TRBJ2-7; clone size: -; CDR3 DNA: TGCAGCGTTGGGCAGATATACGAGCAGTACTTC; CDR3 protein: CSVGQIYEQYF
V gene: TRBV2; D gene: TRBD2; J gene: TRBJ2-1; clone size: few; CDR3 DNA: TGTGCCAGCAGGCGACTAGCGGCCAGGTCGGGCAATGAGCAGTTCTTC; CDR3 protein: CASRRLAARSGNEQFF
V gene: TRBV12-3/TRBV12-4; D gene: -; J gene: TRBJ2-1; clone size: many; CDR3 DNA: TGTGCCAGCAGAACCGAACAATACAATGAGCAGTTCTTC; CDR3 protein: CASRTEQYNEQFF
V gene: TRBV29-1; D gene: TRBD1; J gene: TRBJ2-5; clone size: few; CDR3 DNA: TGCAGCGGTGGACAGGGCACCCTAGGAGAGACCCAGTACTTC; CDR3 protein: CSGGQGTLGETQYF
V gene: TRBV10-2; D gene: -; J gene: TRBJ1-1; clone size: many; CDR3 DNA: TGCGCCAGCAGCATCGACAGGACTGAAGCTTTCTTT; CDR3 protein: CASSIDRTEAFF
V gene: TRBV18; D gene: -; J gene: TRBJ2-1; clone size: few; CDR3 DNA: TGTGCCAGCTCACCACGCGAAGGTGAGCAGTTCTTC; CDR3 protein: CASSPREGEQFF
V gene: TRBV30; D gene: -; J gene: TRBJ1-1; clone size: many; CDR3 DNA: TGTGCCTGGAGTGTACGGAGGGATTCTGAAGCTTTCTTT; CDR3 protein: CAWSVRRDSEAFF
V gene: TRBV7-9; D gene: -; J gene: TRBJ1-3; clone size: many; CDR3 DNA: TGTGCCAGCAGCCCCTTCGGATCTGCCTGGGGAAACACCATATATTTT; CDR3 protein: CASSPFGSAWGNTIYF
V gene: TRBV7-3; D gene: TRBD2; J gene: TRBJ2-1; clone size: -; CDR3 DNA: TGTGCCAGCAGCCCAGAAGCGGGGGGAAGCTCCTACAATGAGCAGTTCTTC; CDR3 protein: CASSPEAGGSSYNEQFF